The source of this TCR beta chain is a study of glioma-infiltrating T cells. As for this clonotype: Relative to the germline gene, one junction end is altered; a read error may explain this.

CDR1 is SEHNR and CDR2 is FQNEAQ in the germline V gene (reference sequence). This CDR3 comprises 15 residues. Using RNA template, CDR3s of TCR alpha and beta were amplified with iRepertoire arm-PCR. TCRdb independently ran MiXCR on the multiplex PCR reads; one entry per CDR3 protein. Of about 140,000 distinct CDR3 sequences listed, around 40% are singletons. This receptor was identified in a human donor with low-grade glioma or glioblastoma, undergoing nonglioma brain surgery, or in good health (not recorded which). The sample was glioma tissue, nonneoplastic brain tissue, or PBMCs (not recorded which). The genes are TRBV7-9 and TRBJ1-6; 9 positions agree with TRBD1. CDR3 in amino acids: CASSLMGQGNSPHHF. The DNA of the CDR3 is TGTGCCAGCAGCTTAATGGGACAGGGTAATTCACCCCACCACTTT.